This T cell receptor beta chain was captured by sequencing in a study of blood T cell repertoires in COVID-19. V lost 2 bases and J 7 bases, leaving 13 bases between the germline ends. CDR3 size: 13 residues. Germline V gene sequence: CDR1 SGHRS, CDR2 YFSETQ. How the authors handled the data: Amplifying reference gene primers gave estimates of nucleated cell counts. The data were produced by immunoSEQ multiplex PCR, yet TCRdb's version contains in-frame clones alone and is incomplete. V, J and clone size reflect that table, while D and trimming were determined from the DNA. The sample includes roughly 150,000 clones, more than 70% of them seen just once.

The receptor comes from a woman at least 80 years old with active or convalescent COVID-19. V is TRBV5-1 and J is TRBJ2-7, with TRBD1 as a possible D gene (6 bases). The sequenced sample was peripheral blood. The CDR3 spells CASSFKQGVEQYF. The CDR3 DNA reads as TGCGCCAGCAGCTTCAAACAGGGTGTAGAGCAGTACTTC.